This TCR beta chain came from a study of blood T cell repertoires in COVID-19. Study summary: T cells, B-cell-depleted T cells, or PBMCs provided the cDNA or gDNA that served as material.

CDR3 length equals 12 residues. V lost 3 bases and J 5 bases, leaving 7 bases between the germline ends. In the authors' methods: Reference gene primers were amplified, and this amplification served to estimate nucleated cell counts. Sequencing used immunoSEQ multiplex PCR; TCRdb keeps in-frame clones, though not all of them. That table supplies the V and J calls and clone size; D and trimming were determined from the DNA. The sample lists some 450,000 clones; about nine tenths were seen once. Concerning this clone itself: Other DNA sequences in this sample translate to the same CDR3.

The chain combines TRBV12-3 or TRBV12-4 with TRBJ1-1; tentatively, D is TRBD1 (5 bases). The sequence was collected from a woman between 50 and 59 years old with COVID-19, enrolled during active disease. Sequenced: peripheral blood. CDR3 DNA sequence: TGTGCCAGCAGTTTCGGGGGGACTGAAGCTTTCTTT. As protein: CASSFGGTEAFF.